This is a list of T cell receptor beta chains from one sample in a study of long-term antiretroviral therapy in people with HIV. TCRdb's table, derived via immunoSEQ multiplex PCR, lists solely in-frame clones and lacks some. This table holds 20,000 to 30,000 clones, about 85% found once. This specimen consisted of unsorted PBMCs, obtained 1.9 years after starting antiretroviral therapy. Receptors were obtained from a woman aged 25 to 39 with HIV. CDR3s include the opening cysteine and the closing phenylalanine or tryptophan. The D gene is left open where the match is weak. Size tells how often a clone was seen (once, few, many) or the class of an expanded clone, and some rows leave it out.

J gene: TRBJ1-1
D gene: -
V gene: TRBV25-1
clone size: -
CDR3 DNA: TGTGCCAGCAGTGACCCCGCAGCGAACACTGAAGCTTTCTTT
CDR3 protein: CASSDPAANTEAFF

J gene: TRBJ1-2
D gene: -
V gene: TRBV30
clone size: -
CDR3 DNA: TGTGCCTTGGCCCTCTTACAGGTGGTTAATGGCTACACCTTC
CDR3 protein: CALALLQVVNGYTF

J gene: TRBJ1-5
D gene: -
V gene: TRBV27
clone size: few
CDR3 DNA: TGTGCCAGCAGTTTACCCGGGGGATGGCCCCAGCATTTT
CDR3 protein: CASSLPGGWPQHF

J gene: TRBJ2-5
D gene: -
V gene: TRBV6-5
clone size: -
CDR3 DNA: TGTGCCAGCAGGTTTCGTCAGTTCTTGCAAGAGACCCAGTACTTC
CDR3 protein: CASRFRQFLQETQYF

J gene: TRBJ2-2
D gene: -
V gene: TRBV5-1
clone size: -
CDR3 DNA: TGCGCCAGCAGCTTCTTAGGGGAAAGCACCGGGGAGCTGTTTTTT
CDR3 protein: CASSFLGESTGELFF

J gene: TRBJ2-3
D gene: -
V gene: TRBV6-5
clone size: -
CDR3 DNA: TGTGCCAGCTCCCCGGGGCCCTACACAGATACGCAGTATTTT
CDR3 protein: CASSPGPYTDTQYF

J gene: TRBJ2-1
D gene: -
V gene: TRBV7-2
clone size: -
CDR3 DNA: TGTGCCAGCAGCTTAGGATTGGCTCGGGGCCAGTTCTTC
CDR3 protein: CASSLGLARGQFF

J gene: TRBJ2-5
D gene: TRBD1
V gene: TRBV6-6
clone size: -
CDR3 DNA: TGTGCCAGCAGTTATGGGACAGGGAGCGGGGAGACCCAGTACTTC
CDR3 protein: CASSYGTGSGETQYF

J gene: TRBJ2-2
D gene: TRBD1
V gene: TRBV30
clone size: once
CDR3 DNA: TGTGCCTGGAGTGTACGTAGGACAGGCGAGAACACCGGGGAGCTGTTTTTT
CDR3 protein: CAWSVRRTGENTGELFF

J gene: TRBJ1-1
D gene: -
V gene: TRBV6-6
clone size: -
CDR3 DNA: TGTGCCAGCAGCCGGACAGATGGAAACACTGAAGCTTTCTTT
CDR3 protein: CASSRTDGNTEAFF

J gene: TRBJ1-5
D gene: -
V gene: TRBV12-5
clone size: -
CDR3 DNA: TGTGCTAGTGGTTTGGTCAAGCGCTCGGGCAATCAGCCCCAGCATTTT
CDR3 protein: CASGLVKRSGNQPQHF

J gene: TRBJ1-1
D gene: -
V gene: TRBV5-6
clone size: -
CDR3 DNA: TGTGCCAGCAGCTGGAACAGGGCAATGAACACTGAAGCTTTCTTT
CDR3 protein: CASSWNRAMNTEAFF

J gene: TRBJ1-2
D gene: -
V gene: TRBV6-5
clone size: -
CDR3 DNA: TGTGCCAGCAGTTACTCGAGAAGGGCCAACTATGGCTACACCTTC
CDR3 protein: CASSYSRRANYGYTF

J gene: TRBJ1-3
D gene: TRBD1
V gene: TRBV5-6
clone size: -
CDR3 DNA: TGTGCCAGCAGCTTCAGGACAGGGCCGAGCTCTGGAAACACCATATATTTT
CDR3 protein: CASSFRTGPSSGNTIYF

J gene: TRBJ1-2
D gene: -
V gene: TRBV15
clone size: -
CDR3 DNA: TGTGCCACCAGCAGAGGACAGCTAGCTAACTATGGCTACACCTTC
CDR3 protein: CATSRGQLANYGYTF

J gene: TRBJ1-1
D gene: -
V gene: TRBV5-1
clone size: -
CDR3 DNA: TGCGCCAGCAGCTTCGGGGCCGTGAACACTGAAGCTTTCTTT
CDR3 protein: CASSFGAVNTEAFF

J gene: TRBJ2-2
D gene: TRBD1
V gene: TRBV9
clone size: few
CDR3 DNA: TGTGCCAGCAGCGCTGGACAGGTGCCGGGGGAGCTGTTTTTT
CDR3 protein: CASSAGQVPGELFF

J gene: TRBJ2-7
D gene: -
V gene: TRBV6-1
clone size: -
CDR3 DNA: TGTGCCAGCACCAGACAGGAAGGCTCCTACGAGCAGTACTTC
CDR3 protein: CASTRQEGSYEQYF

J gene: TRBJ2-1
D gene: TRBD1
V gene: TRBV7-8
clone size: medium-sized
CDR3 DNA: TGTGCCAGCAGCCCTAACCCGAGGGGGCCCTACAATGAGCAGTTCTTC
CDR3 protein: CASSPNPRGPYNEQFF

J gene: TRBJ1-1
D gene: -
V gene: TRBV7-9
clone size: -
CDR3 DNA: TGTGCCAGCACTTCGGCCCACGACACTGAAGCTTTCTTT
CDR3 protein: CASTSAHDTEAFF

J gene: TRBJ2-1
D gene: TRBD1
V gene: TRBV9
clone size: once
CDR3 DNA: TGTGCCAGCAGCCCCCGGACAGGGTCCTACAATGAGCAGTTCTTC
CDR3 protein: CASSPRTGSYNEQFF

J gene: TRBJ2-3
D gene: TRBD1
V gene: TRBV10-2
clone size: -
CDR3 DNA: TGCGCCAGTGGGGCGACAGGGAGATTCGATACGCAGTATTTT
CDR3 protein: CASGATGRFDTQYF

J gene: TRBJ1-1
D gene: -
V gene: TRBV7-8
clone size: -
CDR3 DNA: TGTGCCAGCAGCCCTGGGGGGGAGTACACTGAAGCTTTCTTT
CDR3 protein: CASSPGGEYTEAFF

J gene: TRBJ1-4
D gene: TRBD1
V gene: TRBV4-2
clone size: once
CDR3 DNA: TGTGCCAGCAGCCAAGTCATCTTGGACAGGGCAACTAATGAAAAACTGTTTTTT
CDR3 protein: CASSQVILDRATNEKLFF

J gene: TRBJ2-1
D gene: -
V gene: TRBV7-8
clone size: -
CDR3 DNA: TGTGCCAGCAGCTTAGTGGGCGGAGCGAACAATGAGCAGTTCTTC
CDR3 protein: CASSLVGGANNEQFF

J gene: TRBJ2-2
D gene: -
V gene: TRBV6-4
clone size: -
CDR3 DNA: TGTGCCAGCAGTGACTCGGCGACCGGGGAGCTGTTTTTT
CDR3 protein: CASSDSATGELFF

J gene: TRBJ1-1
D gene: -
V gene: TRBV11-1
clone size: -
CDR3 DNA: TGTGCCAGCAGCTCCGCGCATGGCAGTGAAGCTTTCTTT
CDR3 protein: CASSSAHGSEAFF